The rows below give T cell receptor beta chains drawn from one sample of a study of blood T cell repertoires in COVID-19. TCRdb's table, derived via immunoSEQ multiplex PCR, lists solely in-frame clones and lacks some. This table has about 140,000 clones, 84% appearing once. The sample comprised peripheral blood. Source of these receptors: a woman aged 60-70 years with acute or convalescent COVID-19. CDR3s include the opening cysteine and the closing phenylalanine or tryptophan. The order of the fields is J gene, clone size, V gene, D gene, CDR3 DNA, CDR3 protein. The D gene is left open where the match is weak. Clone size is given for some rows only: seen once, a few or many times, or a class if the clone is expanded.

J gene: TRBJ2-7; clone size: .; V gene: TRBV5-8; D gene: .; CDR3 DNA: TGTGCCAGCAGCCGCCAAGGGGTTCCCAACGAGCAGTACTTC; CDR3 protein: CASSRQGVPNEQYF
J gene: TRBJ1-2; clone size: .; V gene: TRBV28; D gene: TRBD1; CDR3 DNA: TGTGCCAGCAGATACGGACAGGCGGGCTACACCTTC; CDR3 protein: CASRYGQAGYTF
J gene: TRBJ2-7; clone size: .; V gene: TRBV5-1; D gene: .; CDR3 DNA: TGCGCCAGCAGCCAGAGGGACGAGCAGTACTTC; CDR3 protein: CASSQRDEQYF
J gene: TRBJ2-7; clone size: .; V gene: TRBV27; D gene: .; CDR3 DNA: TGTGCCAGCAGTTTATCGAATCCGGGTCCCTACGAGCAGTACTTC; CDR3 protein: CASSLSNPGPYEQYF
J gene: TRBJ1-2; clone size: .; V gene: TRBV12-3/TRBV12-4; D gene: .; CDR3 DNA: TGTGCCAGCAGCGTCGGGAGCTATGGCTACACCTTC; CDR3 protein: CASSVGSYGYTF
J gene: TRBJ2-1; clone size: .; V gene: TRBV5-1; D gene: .; CDR3 DNA: TGCGCCAGCACCGGAGGCAGGTCTTACAATGAGCAGTTCTTC; CDR3 protein: CASTGGRSYNEQFF
J gene: TRBJ2-3; clone size: .; V gene: TRBV7-6; D gene: .; CDR3 DNA: TGTGCCAGCGCAAAATTTGCTAGCGAGTCTTACACAGATACGCAGTATTTT; CDR3 protein: CASAKFASESYTDTQYF
J gene: TRBJ2-3; clone size: .; V gene: TRBV11-2; D gene: .; CDR3 DNA: TGTGCCAGCAGCTTGGGCTTGTTTGGCACAGATACGCAGTATTTT; CDR3 protein: CASSLGLFGTDTQYF
J gene: TRBJ1-4; clone size: .; V gene: TRBV28; D gene: TRBD1; CDR3 DNA: TGTGCCAGCAGTTCCCCAACAGGGGGCGAAGGCGAAAAACTGTTTTTT; CDR3 protein: CASSSPTGGEGEKLFF
J gene: TRBJ2-7; clone size: .; V gene: TRBV19; D gene: .; CDR3 DNA: TGTGCCAGTAGCGAACAAGCGGGCGCCCCATACGAGCAGTACTTC; CDR3 protein: CASSEQAGAPYEQYF
J gene: TRBJ1-6; clone size: .; V gene: TRBV13; D gene: .; CDR3 DNA: TGTGCCAGCAGCTTTAAGGGCCGAGAACGGGGAGCCCTCCACTTT; CDR3 protein: CASSFKGRERGALHF
J gene: TRBJ2-7; clone size: .; V gene: TRBV18; D gene: .; CDR3 DNA: TGTGCCAGCTCACCACCTTTCAGGATCTACGAGCAGTACTTC; CDR3 protein: CASSPPFRIYEQYF
J gene: TRBJ1-6; clone size: .; V gene: TRBV28; D gene: .; CDR3 DNA: TGTGCTACAGGAAGGACCCAAAGGAATTCACCCCTCCACTTT; CDR3 protein: CATGRTQRNSPLHF
J gene: TRBJ2-3; clone size: .; V gene: TRBV6-4; D gene: .; CDR3 DNA: TGTGCCAGCCCCCCCGGGATGGCGGCTAGCACAGATACGCAGTATTTT; CDR3 protein: CASPPGMAASTDTQYF
J gene: TRBJ1-5; clone size: .; V gene: TRBV7-3; D gene: TRBD1; CDR3 DNA: TGTGCCAGCAGCCCGGACAGGGACAATCGGCCCCAGCATTTT; CDR3 protein: CASSPDRDNRPQHF
J gene: TRBJ2-7; clone size: .; V gene: TRBV28; D gene: TRBD1; CDR3 DNA: TGTGCCAGCAGTGTTCCGGGACAGGGGGTCTACGAGCAGTACTTC; CDR3 protein: CASSVPGQGVYEQYF
J gene: TRBJ2-1; clone size: .; V gene: TRBV4-2; D gene: TRBD2; CDR3 DNA: TGTGCCAGCAGCCAAACTAGCGGGAGTGGGTCCTACAATGAGCAGTTCTTC; CDR3 protein: CASSQTSGSGSYNEQFF
J gene: TRBJ2-5; clone size: .; V gene: TRBV29-1; D gene: .; CDR3 DNA: TGCAGCGGAGGCGGAGAGACCCAGTACTTC; CDR3 protein: CSGGGETQYF
J gene: TRBJ1-1; clone size: many; V gene: TRBV12-3/TRBV12-4; D gene: .; CDR3 DNA: TGTGCCAGCAGTCTGCTAAACACTGAAGCTTTCTTT; CDR3 protein: CASSLLNTEAFF
J gene: TRBJ2-1; clone size: .; V gene: TRBV18; D gene: TRBD2; CDR3 DNA: TGTGCCAGCTCACCACCTAACTCAGCGGGATCGTACAATGAGCAGTTCTTC; CDR3 protein: CASSPPNSAGSYNEQFF
J gene: TRBJ2-1; clone size: few; V gene: TRBV6-5; D gene: .; CDR3 DNA: TGTGCCAGCAGTAGGGGGGGCGATTACAATGAGCAGTTCTTC; CDR3 protein: CASSRGGDYNEQFF
J gene: TRBJ1-6; clone size: few; V gene: TRBV27; D gene: .; CDR3 DNA: TGTGCCAGCAGTCGGGGAAGTAGTTCACCCCTCCACTTT; CDR3 protein: CASSRGSSSPLHF
J gene: TRBJ2-7; clone size: once; V gene: TRBV20-1; D gene: TRBD2; CDR3 DNA: TGCAGTGCTAGTGGGACTAGCGGGGACGAGCAGTACTTC; CDR3 protein: CSASGTSGDEQYF
J gene: TRBJ2-1; clone size: .; V gene: TRBV7-2; D gene: TRBD2; CDR3 DNA: TGTGCCAGCACGAGACTAGCGGGAGCTAATGAGCAGTTCTTC; CDR3 protein: CASTRLAGANEQFF
J gene: TRBJ2-7; clone size: .; V gene: TRBV5-1; D gene: .; CDR3 DNA: TGCGCCAGCAGCTTGGAGGCACCGCAGGTTGACGAGCAGTACTTC; CDR3 protein: CASSLEAPQVDEQYF
J gene: TRBJ2-1; clone size: once; V gene: TRBV6-5; D gene: TRBD2; CDR3 DNA: TGTGCCAGCAGTCCGACTAGCGGGAGGGTGTATGAGCAGTTCTTC; CDR3 protein: CASSPTSGRVYEQFF
J gene: TRBJ1-2; clone size: .; V gene: TRBV4-1; D gene: TRBD1; CDR3 DNA: TGCGCCAGCAGCCGATACGGAGGGGGCGGCTACACCTTC; CDR3 protein: CASSRYGGGGYTF
J gene: TRBJ1-6; clone size: .; V gene: TRBV7-2; D gene: TRBD1; CDR3 DNA: TGTGCCAGCAGCCCATCTAGGGACAGCCGCTCGGGTTCACCCCTCCACTTT; CDR3 protein: CASSPSRDSRSGSPLHF
J gene: TRBJ2-3; clone size: .; V gene: TRBV2; D gene: TRBD2; CDR3 DNA: TGTGCCAGCAGGAGACTAGCGGGAGAAGTTGGTACGCAGTATTTT; CDR3 protein: CASRRLAGEVGTQYF
J gene: TRBJ2-5; clone size: .; V gene: TRBV29-1; D gene: TRBD1; CDR3 DNA: TGCAGCGTTGACCCCGACAGGGGGCTAGGAAGGCAAGAGACCCAGTACTTC; CDR3 protein: CSVDPDRGLGRQETQYF
J gene: TRBJ2-7; clone size: .; V gene: TRBV5-1; D gene: TRBD1; CDR3 DNA: TGCGCCAGCAGCTGGGACAGGGGCAGTTACGAGCAGTACTTC; CDR3 protein: CASSWDRGSYEQYF
J gene: TRBJ2-7; clone size: .; V gene: TRBV12-3/TRBV12-4; D gene: TRBD1; CDR3 DNA: TGTGCCAGCAGTTCCGGGACAGTGGGGTACTTC; CDR3 protein: CASSSGTVGYF
J gene: TRBJ2-7; clone size: .; V gene: TRBV27; D gene: .; CDR3 DNA: TGTGCCAGCAGTTCAATCTACGAGCAGTACTTC; CDR3 protein: CASSSIYEQYF
J gene: TRBJ2-1; clone size: .; V gene: TRBV7-2; D gene: .; CDR3 DNA: TGTGCCAGCAGCACTTTTCCCTACAATGAGCAGTTCTTC; CDR3 protein: CASSTFPYNEQFF
J gene: TRBJ2-4; clone size: .; V gene: TRBV3-1/TRBV3-2; D gene: .; CDR3 DNA: TGTGCCAGCAGCCTTCAAGGGGAAAACATTCAGTACTTC; CDR3 protein: CASSLQGENIQYF
J gene: TRBJ1-2; clone size: once; V gene: TRBV28; D gene: TRBD1; CDR3 DNA: TGTGCCAGCAACCCGACAGGGGACCAACCTTATGGCTACACCTTC; CDR3 protein: CASNPTGDQPYGYTF
J gene: TRBJ1-5; clone size: .; V gene: TRBV21-1; D gene: .; CDR3 DNA: TGTGCCAGCAGCAAAGTTCTGGACAGGGACTTAGATCAGCCCCAGCATTTT; CDR3 protein: CASSKVLDRDLDQPQHF
J gene: TRBJ1-2; clone size: few; V gene: TRBV19; D gene: TRBD1; CDR3 DNA: TGTGCCAGTAGTATTGGGACAGGGGGCGCGGGTTATGGCTACACCTTC; CDR3 protein: CASSIGTGGAGYGYTF
J gene: TRBJ2-7; clone size: .; V gene: TRBV7-8; D gene: TRBD2; CDR3 DNA: TGTGCCAGCAGCTTAGCGAAGGGACTAGCGGTGAGCTCCTACGAGCAGTACTTC; CDR3 protein: CASSLAKGLAVSSYEQYF
J gene: TRBJ1-5; clone size: .; V gene: TRBV5-1; D gene: .; CDR3 DNA: TGCGCCAGCAGCTTGGGGACAGCTCTTAATCAGCCCCAGCATTTT; CDR3 protein: CASSLGTALNQPQHF
J gene: TRBJ2-1; clone size: .; V gene: TRBV10-3; D gene: TRBD2; CDR3 DNA: TGTGCCACAACTAGCGGGACTTACAATGAGCAGTTCTTC; CDR3 protein: CATTSGTYNEQFF
J gene: TRBJ1-6; clone size: .; V gene: TRBV11-1; D gene: .; CDR3 DNA: TGTGCCAGCAGCCTCACAGGGACGACCTATAATTCACCCCTCCACTTT; CDR3 protein: CASSLTGTTYNSPLHF
J gene: TRBJ2-3; clone size: .; V gene: TRBV4-1; D gene: .; CDR3 DNA: TGCGCCAGTCGACGGGAGTGGAGCACAGATACGCAGTATTTT; CDR3 protein: CASRREWSTDTQYF
J gene: TRBJ1-4; clone size: once; V gene: TRBV7-2; D gene: TRBD1; CDR3 DNA: TGTGCCAGCAGCCTACACGGGACAGGGGGAACTAATGAAAAACTGTTTTTT; CDR3 protein: CASSLHGTGGTNEKLFF
J gene: TRBJ1-4; clone size: .; V gene: TRBV7-8; D gene: TRBD1; CDR3 DNA: TGTGCCAGCAGCTGGTTACAGGGGCACCTTGCAACTAATGAAAAACTGTTTTTT; CDR3 protein: CASSWLQGHLATNEKLFF
J gene: TRBJ1-5; clone size: .; V gene: TRBV5-5; D gene: .; CDR3 DNA: TGTGCCAGCAGCTTGGCACCGGTGACAAATCAGCCCCAGCATTTT; CDR3 protein: CASSLAPVTNQPQHF
J gene: TRBJ1-2; clone size: .; V gene: TRBV5-5; D gene: .; CDR3 DNA: TGTGCCAGCAGCTTCCGAGGGGAGGGTCCCCCGGAAGGCTACACCTTC; CDR3 protein: CASSFRGEGPPEGYTF
J gene: TRBJ2-5; clone size: .; V gene: TRBV5-1; D gene: TRBD2; CDR3 DNA: TGCGCCAGCAGCTCCCCCCTCCGGTCTAGCGGGAGGGAAGAGACCCAGTACTTC; CDR3 protein: CASSSPLRSSGREETQYF
J gene: TRBJ2-7; clone size: .; V gene: TRBV27; D gene: .; CDR3 DNA: TGTGCCAGCAGTCCGCGGACTGACAAGCAGGGGTTCGGAATTTACGAGCAGTACTTC; CDR3 protein: CASSPRTDKQGFGIYEQYF
J gene: TRBJ2-1; clone size: .; V gene: TRBV28; D gene: TRBD2; CDR3 DNA: TGTGCCAGCAGTTTGGGGCTAGCGGGAGTGGTGCGGAATGAGCAGTTCTTC; CDR3 protein: CASSLGLAGVVRNEQFF
J gene: TRBJ1-2; clone size: .; V gene: TRBV6-1; D gene: .; CDR3 DNA: TGTGCCAGCAGTGAAAGCCTGCTTAACTATGGCTACACCTTC; CDR3 protein: CASSESLLNYGYTF
J gene: TRBJ1-1; clone size: .; V gene: TRBV6-5; D gene: .; CDR3 DNA: TGTGCCAGCAGTCGACAGCTTTCGAACACTGAAGCTTTCTTT; CDR3 protein: CASSRQLSNTEAFF
J gene: TRBJ2-3; clone size: .; V gene: TRBV7-3; D gene: TRBD2; CDR3 DNA: TGTGCCAGCAGCTTAACTGCGGGAGGGCTGAGAGATACGCAGTATTTT; CDR3 protein: CASSLTAGGLRDTQYF
J gene: TRBJ1-2; clone size: .; V gene: TRBV30; D gene: .; CDR3 DNA: TGTGCCTGGAGCCGCCAGGGGACTAATGGCTACACCTTC; CDR3 protein: CAWSRQGTNGYTF
J gene: TRBJ2-7; clone size: .; V gene: TRBV2; D gene: .; CDR3 DNA: TGTGCCAGCAGTGAGGCGGTAGGGGACGAGCAGTACTTC; CDR3 protein: CASSEAVGDEQYF
J gene: TRBJ1-6; clone size: .; V gene: TRBV12-3/TRBV12-4; D gene: .; CDR3 DNA: TGTGCCAGCAGTCCCGCCACTGATTCACCCCTCCACTTT; CDR3 protein: CASSPATDSPLHF
J gene: TRBJ1-2; clone size: .; V gene: TRBV3-1/TRBV3-2; D gene: .; CDR3 DNA: TGTGCCAGCAGCCAAGATTCTGCAGGGCTCAACTATGGCTACACCTTC; CDR3 protein: CASSQDSAGLNYGYTF
J gene: TRBJ2-1; clone size: .; V gene: TRBV11-1; D gene: .; CDR3 DNA: TGTGCCAGCAGCTTACACAACAATGAGCAGTTCTTC; CDR3 protein: CASSLHNNEQFF